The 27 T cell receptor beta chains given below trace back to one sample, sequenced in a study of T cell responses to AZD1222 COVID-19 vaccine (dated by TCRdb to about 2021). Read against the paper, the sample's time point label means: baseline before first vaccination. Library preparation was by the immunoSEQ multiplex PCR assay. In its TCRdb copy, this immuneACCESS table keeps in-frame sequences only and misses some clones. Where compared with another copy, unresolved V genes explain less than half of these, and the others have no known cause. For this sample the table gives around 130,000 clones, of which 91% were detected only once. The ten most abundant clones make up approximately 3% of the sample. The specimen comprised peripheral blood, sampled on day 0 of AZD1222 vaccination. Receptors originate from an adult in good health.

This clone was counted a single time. The CDR3 spells CASSARGLAGPYTGELFF. The CDR3 coding sequence is TGTGCCAGCAGCGCCCGCGGTCTAGCGGGACCCTACACCGGGGAGCTGTTTTTT. The rearrangement links TRBV21-1 to TRBJ2-2; the table's D call, TRBD2, was not checked against the DNA. TRBV21-1 is tagged as a pseudogene. The CDR3 has 18 residues.

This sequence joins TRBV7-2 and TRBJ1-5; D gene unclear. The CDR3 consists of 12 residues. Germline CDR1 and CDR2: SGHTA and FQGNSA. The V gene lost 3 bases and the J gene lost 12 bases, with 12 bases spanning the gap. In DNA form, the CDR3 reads TGTGCCAGCAGCTTGCTAAGGTTTTTCCAGCATTTT. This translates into CASSLLRFFQHF. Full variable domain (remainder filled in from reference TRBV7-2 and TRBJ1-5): GAGVSQSPSNKVTEKGKDVELRCDPISGHTALYWYRQSLGQGLEFLIYFQGNSAPDKSGLPSDRFSAERTGGSVSTLTIQRTQQEDSAVYLCASSLLRFFQHFGDGTRLSIL.

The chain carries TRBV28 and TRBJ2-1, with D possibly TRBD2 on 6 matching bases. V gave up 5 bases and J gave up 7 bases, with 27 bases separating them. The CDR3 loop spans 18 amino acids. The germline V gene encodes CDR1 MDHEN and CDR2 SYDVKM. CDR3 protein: CASSPIPSGGMEHNEQFF. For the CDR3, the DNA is TGTGCCAGCAGTCCTATTCCCTCCGGGGGAATGGAACATAATGAGCAGTTCTTC. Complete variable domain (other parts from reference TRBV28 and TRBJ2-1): DVKVTQSSRYLVKRTGEKVFLECVQDMDHENMFWYRQDPGLGLRLIYFSYDVKMKEKGDIPEGYSVSREKKERFSLILESASTNQTSMYLCASSPIPSGGMEHNEQFFGPGTRLTVL.

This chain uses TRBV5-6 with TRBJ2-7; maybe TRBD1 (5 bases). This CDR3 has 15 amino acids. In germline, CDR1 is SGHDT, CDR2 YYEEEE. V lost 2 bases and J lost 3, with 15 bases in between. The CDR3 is CASSFGRQYNYEQYF. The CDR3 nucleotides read TGTGCCAGCAGCTTCGGCCGACAGTACAACTACGAGCAGTACTTC.

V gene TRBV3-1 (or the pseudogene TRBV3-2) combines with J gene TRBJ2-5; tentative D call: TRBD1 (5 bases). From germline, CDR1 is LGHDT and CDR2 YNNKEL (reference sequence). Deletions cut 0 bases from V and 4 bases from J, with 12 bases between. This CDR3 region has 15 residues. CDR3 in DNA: TGTGCCAGCAGCCAAGATGGTCAGGGCTTAGAGACCCAGTACTTC. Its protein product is CASSQDGQGLETQYF.

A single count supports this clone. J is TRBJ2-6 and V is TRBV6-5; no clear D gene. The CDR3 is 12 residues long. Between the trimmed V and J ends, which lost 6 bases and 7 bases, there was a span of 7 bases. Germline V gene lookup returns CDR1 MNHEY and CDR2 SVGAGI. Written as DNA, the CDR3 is TGTGCCAGCAGCCGCGGTGCCAACGTCCTGACTTTC. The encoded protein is CASSRGANVLTF.

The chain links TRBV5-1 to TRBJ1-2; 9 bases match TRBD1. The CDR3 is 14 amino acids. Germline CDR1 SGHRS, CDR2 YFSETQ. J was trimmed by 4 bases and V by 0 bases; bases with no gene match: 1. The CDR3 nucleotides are TGCGCCAGCAGCTTGGAGGGACAGGGCTATGGCTACACCTTC. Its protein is CASSLEGQGYGYTF.

The CDR3 DNA sequence: TGTGCCAGCAGCTTAAGGCCTGGGGGGAATGAAAAACTGTTTTTT. This sequence encodes CASSLRPGGNEKLFF. V usage is TRBV7-2 and J usage is TRBJ1-4, with D possibly TRBD1 on 5 matching bases. CDR1 is SGHTA and CDR2 is FQGNSA in the germline V gene. Trimming left V 2 bases short and J 5 bases short, with 12 bases between. The CDR3 has 15 residues.

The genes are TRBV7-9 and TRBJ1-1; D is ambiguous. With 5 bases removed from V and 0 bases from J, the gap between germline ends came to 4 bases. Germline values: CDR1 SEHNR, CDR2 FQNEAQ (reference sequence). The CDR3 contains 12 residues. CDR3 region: CASSEVNTEAFF. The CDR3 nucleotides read TGTGCCAGCAGCGAGGTGAACACTGAAGCTTTCTTT.

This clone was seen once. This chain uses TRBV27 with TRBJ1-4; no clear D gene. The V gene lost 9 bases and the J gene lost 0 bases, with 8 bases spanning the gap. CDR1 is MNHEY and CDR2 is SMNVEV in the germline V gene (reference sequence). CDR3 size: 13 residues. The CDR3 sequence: CASFNSTNEKLFF. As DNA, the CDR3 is TGTGCCAGTTTTAATTCAACTAATGAAAAACTGTTTTTT.

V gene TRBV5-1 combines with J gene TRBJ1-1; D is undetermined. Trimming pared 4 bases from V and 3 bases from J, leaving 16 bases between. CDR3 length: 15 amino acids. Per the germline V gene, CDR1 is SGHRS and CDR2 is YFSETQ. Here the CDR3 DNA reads TGCGCCAGCAGCCTGTCTAGGAGGGCAGACACTGAAGCTTTCTTT. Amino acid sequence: CASSLSRRADTEAFF.

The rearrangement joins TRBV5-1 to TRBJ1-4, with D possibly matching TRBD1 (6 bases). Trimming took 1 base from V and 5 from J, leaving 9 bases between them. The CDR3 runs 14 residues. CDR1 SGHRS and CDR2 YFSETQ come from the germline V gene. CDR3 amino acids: CASSLQGTNEKLFF. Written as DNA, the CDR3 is TGCGCCAGCAGCTTGCAGGGGACGAATGAAAAACTGTTTTTT. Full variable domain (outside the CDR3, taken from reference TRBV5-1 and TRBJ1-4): KAGVTQTPRYLIKTRGQQVTLSCSPISGHRSVSWYQQTPGQGLQFLFEYFSETQRNKGNFPGRFSGRQFSNSRSEMNVSTLELGDSALYLCASSLQGTNEKLFFGSGTQLSVL.

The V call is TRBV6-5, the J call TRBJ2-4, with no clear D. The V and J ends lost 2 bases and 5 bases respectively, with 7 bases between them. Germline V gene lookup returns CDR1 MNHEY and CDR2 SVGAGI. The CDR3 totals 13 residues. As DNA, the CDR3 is TGTGCCAGCAGTTACAGGACCGAAAACATTCAGTACTTC. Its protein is CASSYRTENIQYF.

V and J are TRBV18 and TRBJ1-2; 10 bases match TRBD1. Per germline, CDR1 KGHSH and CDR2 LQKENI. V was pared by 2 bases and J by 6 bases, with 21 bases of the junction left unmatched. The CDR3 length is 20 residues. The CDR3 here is CASSPELTTGGVGGPNGYTF. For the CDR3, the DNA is TGTGCCAGCTCACCAGAGTTGACGACAGGGGGCGTTGGTGGTCCGAATGGCTACACCTTC.

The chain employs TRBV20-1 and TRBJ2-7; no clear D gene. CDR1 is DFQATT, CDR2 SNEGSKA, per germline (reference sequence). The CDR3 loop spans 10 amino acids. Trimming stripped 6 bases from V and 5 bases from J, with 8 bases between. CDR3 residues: CSAKGHEQYF. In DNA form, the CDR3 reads TGCAGTGCGAAAGGGCACGAGCAGTACTTC.

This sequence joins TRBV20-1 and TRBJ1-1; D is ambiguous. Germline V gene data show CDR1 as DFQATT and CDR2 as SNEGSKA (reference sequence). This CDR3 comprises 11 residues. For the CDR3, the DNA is TGCAACTGGATGCTCAACACTGAAGCTTTCTTT. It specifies CNWMLNTEAFF.

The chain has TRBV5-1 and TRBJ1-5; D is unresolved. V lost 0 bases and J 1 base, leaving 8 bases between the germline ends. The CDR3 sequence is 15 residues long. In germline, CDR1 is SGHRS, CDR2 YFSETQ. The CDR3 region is CASSLGQNSNQPQHF. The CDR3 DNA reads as TGCGCCAGCAGCTTGGGACAAAACAGCAATCAGCCCCAGCATTTT.

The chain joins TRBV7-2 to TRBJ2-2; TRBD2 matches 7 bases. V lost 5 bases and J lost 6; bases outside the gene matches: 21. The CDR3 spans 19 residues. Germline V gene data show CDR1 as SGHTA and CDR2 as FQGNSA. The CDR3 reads CASSPQGWYERGKSGELFF. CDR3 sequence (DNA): TGTGCCAGCAGCCCCCAAGGTTGGTACGAGCGGGGAAAATCCGGGGAGCTGTTTTTT.

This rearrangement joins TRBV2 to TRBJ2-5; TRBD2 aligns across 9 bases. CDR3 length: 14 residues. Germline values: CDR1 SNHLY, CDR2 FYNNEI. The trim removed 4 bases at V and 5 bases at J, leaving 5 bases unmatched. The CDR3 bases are TGTGCCAGCAGTGGACTAGCGGAAGAGGAGACCCAGTACTTC. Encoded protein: CASSGLAEEETQYF.

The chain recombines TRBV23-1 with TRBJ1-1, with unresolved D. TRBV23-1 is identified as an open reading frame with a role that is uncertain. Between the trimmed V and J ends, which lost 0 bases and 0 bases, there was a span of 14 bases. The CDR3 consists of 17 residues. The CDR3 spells CASSQSHTRDLNTEAFF. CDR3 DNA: TGCGCCAGCAGTCAATCTCATACTCGGGATCTGAACACTGAAGCTTTCTTT.

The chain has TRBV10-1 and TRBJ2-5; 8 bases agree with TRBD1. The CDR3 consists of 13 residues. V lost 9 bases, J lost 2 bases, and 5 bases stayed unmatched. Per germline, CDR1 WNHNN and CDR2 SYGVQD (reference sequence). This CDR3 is CASRQGRQETQYF. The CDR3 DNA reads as TGCGCCAGTCGACAGGGGCGGCAAGAGACCCAGTACTTC.

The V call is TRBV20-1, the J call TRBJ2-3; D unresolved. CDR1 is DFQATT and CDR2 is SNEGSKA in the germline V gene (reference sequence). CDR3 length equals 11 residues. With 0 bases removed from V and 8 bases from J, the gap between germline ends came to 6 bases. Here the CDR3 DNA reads TGCAGTGCTAGAGATGGCCCTACGCAGTATTTT. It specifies CSARDGPTQYF.

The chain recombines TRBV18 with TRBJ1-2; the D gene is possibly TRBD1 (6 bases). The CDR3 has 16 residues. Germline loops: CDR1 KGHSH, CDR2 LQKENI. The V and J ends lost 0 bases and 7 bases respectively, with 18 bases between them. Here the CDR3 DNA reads TGTGCCAGCTCACCACCGGAAGGCAGGGGACATAGTGGCTACACCTTC. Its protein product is CASSPPEGRGHSGYTF. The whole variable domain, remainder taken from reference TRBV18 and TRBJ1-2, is NAGVMQNPRHLVRRRGQEARLRCSPMKGHSHVYWYRQLPEEGLKFMVYLQKENIIDESGMPKERFSAEFPKEGPSILRIQQVVRGDSAAYFCASSPPEGRGHSGYTFGSGTRLTVV.

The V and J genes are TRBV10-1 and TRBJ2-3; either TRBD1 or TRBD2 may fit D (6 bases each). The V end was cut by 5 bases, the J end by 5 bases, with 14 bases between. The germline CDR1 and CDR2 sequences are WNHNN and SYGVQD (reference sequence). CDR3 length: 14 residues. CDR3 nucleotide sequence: TGCGCCAGCAGTCCCCAGGGGACTCGAGATACGCAGTATTTT. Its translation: CASSPQGTRDTQYF.

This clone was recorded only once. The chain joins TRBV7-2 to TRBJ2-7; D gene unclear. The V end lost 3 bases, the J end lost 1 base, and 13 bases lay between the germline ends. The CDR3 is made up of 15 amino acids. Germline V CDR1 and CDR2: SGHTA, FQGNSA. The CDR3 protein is CASSFRSSGSYEQYF. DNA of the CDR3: TGTGCCAGCAGCTTCCGCTCCTCAGGATCCTACGAGCAGTACTTC.

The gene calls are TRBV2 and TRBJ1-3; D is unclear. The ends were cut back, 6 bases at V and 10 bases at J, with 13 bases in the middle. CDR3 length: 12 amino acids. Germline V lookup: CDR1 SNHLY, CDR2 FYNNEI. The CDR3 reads CASREQIETIYF. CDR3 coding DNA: TGTGCCAGCAGGGAACAGATCGAGACCATATATTTT.

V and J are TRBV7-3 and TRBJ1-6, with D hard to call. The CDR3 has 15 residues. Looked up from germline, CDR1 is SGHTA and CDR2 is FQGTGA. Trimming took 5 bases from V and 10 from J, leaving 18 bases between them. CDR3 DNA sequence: TGTGCCAGCAGCGCCTCGCCGGGATCAGGCTCACCCCTCCACTTT. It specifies CASSASPGSGSPLHF. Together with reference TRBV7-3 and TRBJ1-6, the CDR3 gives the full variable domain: GAGVSQTPSNKVTEKGKYVELRCDPISGHTALYWYRQSLGQGPEFLIYFQGTGAADDSGLPNDRFFAVRPEGSVSTLKIQRTERGDSAVYLCASSASPGSGSPLHFGNGTRLTVT.